A selection of T cell receptor beta chains follows, all from one sample in a study of blood T cell repertoires in COVID-19. TCRdb keeps only in-frame clones here, not all; method: immunoSEQ multiplex PCR. The data hold 150,000 or so clones, with around nine tenths observed a single time. Material: peripheral blood. These receptors were collected from a woman in her 70s with acute or convalescent COVID-19. Each CDR3 is given with its conserved first and last residue. The order of the fields is D gene, J gene, V gene, CDR3 DNA, CDR3 protein. The D gene is left open where the match is weak.

d_gene: .
j_gene: TRBJ2-3
v_gene: TRBV3-1/TRBV3-2
CDR3nt: TGTGCCAGCAGCCCTCTCGTAGGGGTCGTTAAGGATACGCAGTATTTT
CDR3aa: CASSPLVGVVKDTQYF

d_gene: .
j_gene: TRBJ2-3
v_gene: TRBV15
CDR3nt: TGTGCCACCAGCAGGGAGACCTCTAGCACAGATACGCAGTATTTT
CDR3aa: CATSRETSSTDTQYF

d_gene: .
j_gene: TRBJ1-2
v_gene: TRBV18
CDR3nt: TGTGCCAGCTCACCGTTATTACAAGTTAACTATGGCTACACCTTC
CDR3aa: CASSPLLQVNYGYTF

d_gene: .
j_gene: TRBJ1-5
v_gene: TRBV9
CDR3nt: TGTGCCAGCAGCCCTTATGGGGAGCAGCCCCAGCATTTT
CDR3aa: CASSPYGEQPQHF

d_gene: .
j_gene: TRBJ1-4
v_gene: TRBV19
CDR3nt: TGTGCCAGTAGTATGCGGACTGCTTTGAATGAAAAACTGTTTTTT
CDR3aa: CASSMRTALNEKLFF

d_gene: .
j_gene: TRBJ2-1
v_gene: TRBV2
CDR3nt: TGTGCCAGCGGCGGTTTACACTCCTACAATGAGCAGTTCTTC
CDR3aa: CASGGLHSYNEQFF

d_gene: TRBD1
j_gene: TRBJ1-6
v_gene: TRBV3-1/TRBV3-2
CDR3nt: TGTGCCAGCAGCCTCCGGGACAGGGGTGGTTCACCCCTCCACTTT
CDR3aa: CASSLRDRGGSPLHF

d_gene: .
j_gene: TRBJ1-2
v_gene: TRBV15
CDR3nt: TGTGCCACCAGCAGAGTTGGAGCGCGACCCGACTATGGCTACACCTTC
CDR3aa: CATSRVGARPDYGYTF

d_gene: .
j_gene: TRBJ1-1
v_gene: TRBV6-5
CDR3nt: TGTGCCAGCAGTTATTCGACCAACCGCGGGGAGACTTTCTTT
CDR3aa: CASSYSTNRGETFF

d_gene: TRBD2
j_gene: TRBJ2-5
v_gene: TRBV7-3
CDR3nt: TGTGCCAGCAGCTTAGCGGGGGGACTACCGCAAGAGACCCAGTACTTC
CDR3aa: CASSLAGGLPQETQYF

d_gene: .
j_gene: TRBJ1-2
v_gene: TRBV13
CDR3nt: TGTGCCAGCAGCTTACAAACTTATTCCACTGGCTACACCTTC
CDR3aa: CASSLQTYSTGYTF